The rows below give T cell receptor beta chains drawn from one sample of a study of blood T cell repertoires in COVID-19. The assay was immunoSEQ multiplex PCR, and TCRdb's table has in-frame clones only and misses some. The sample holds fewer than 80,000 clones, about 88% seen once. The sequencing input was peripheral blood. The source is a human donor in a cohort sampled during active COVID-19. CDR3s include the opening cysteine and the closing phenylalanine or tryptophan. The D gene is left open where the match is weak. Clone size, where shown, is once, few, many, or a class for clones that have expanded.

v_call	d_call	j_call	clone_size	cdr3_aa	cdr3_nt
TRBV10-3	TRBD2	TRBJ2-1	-	CAISESRTSGSLEQFF	TGTGCCATCAGTGAGTCCAGGACTAGCGGGAGTCTTGAGCAGTTCTTC
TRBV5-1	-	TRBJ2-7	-	CASSLDAASSYEQYF	TGCGCCAGCAGCTTGGATGCCGCGAGCTCCTACGAGCAGTACTTC
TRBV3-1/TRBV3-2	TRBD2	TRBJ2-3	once	CASSRIAGGSTDTQYF	TGTGCCAGCAGCCGCATAGCGGGGGGGAGCACAGATACGCAGTATTTT
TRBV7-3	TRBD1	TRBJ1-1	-	CASSPGQVRRNTEAFF	TGTGCCAGCAGCCCCGGACAGGTCAGACGAAACACTGAAGCTTTCTTT
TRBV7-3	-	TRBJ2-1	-	CASSLIPGGLSSYNEQFF	TGTGCCAGCAGCTTAATCCCGGGGGGCCTAAGCTCCTACAATGAGCAGTTCTTC
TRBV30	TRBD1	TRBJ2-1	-	CAWRPQGAGYNEQFF	TGTGCCTGGAGGCCGCAGGGGGCAGGGTACAATGAGCAGTTCTTC
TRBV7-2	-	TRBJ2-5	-	CASSLGASPETQYF	TGTGCCAGCAGCTTAGGGGCCTCCCCAGAGACCCAGTACTTC
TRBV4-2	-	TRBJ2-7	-	CASSQAQSYEQYF	TGTGCCAGCAGCCAAGCACAGTCCTACGAGCAGTACTTC
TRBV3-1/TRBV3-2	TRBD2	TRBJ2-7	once	CASSPRSGAGGSYEQYF	TGTGCCAGCAGCCCAAGGAGTGGAGCGGGAGGCTCCTACGAGCAGTACTTC
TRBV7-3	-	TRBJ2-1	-	CASSSTPENEQFF	TGTGCCAGCAGCTCGACCCCGGAGAATGAGCAGTTCTTC
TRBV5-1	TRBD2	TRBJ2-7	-	CASSLSPHEPGLAAYEQYF	TGCGCCAGCAGCTTGTCACCCCACGAACCGGGACTAGCGGCCTACGAGCAGTACTTC
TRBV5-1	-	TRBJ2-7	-	CASSLDGRADYEQYF	TGCGCCAGCAGCTTGGATGGCCGTGCCGACTACGAGCAGTACTTC
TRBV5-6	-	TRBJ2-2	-	CASSLSQGTGELFF	TGTGCCAGCAGCTTGAGCCAGGGCACCGGGGAGCTGTTTTTT
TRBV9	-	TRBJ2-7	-	CASSVGFVGGNEQYF	TGTGCCAGCAGCGTAGGTTTCGTTGGGGGGAACGAGCAGTACTTC
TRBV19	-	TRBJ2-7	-	CASKRVSTGPGEQYF	TGTGCCAGTAAAAGGGTGTCGACAGGTCCCGGAGAGCAGTACTTC
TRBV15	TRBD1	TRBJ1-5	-	CATSTGTGPSNQPQHF	TGTGCCACCAGCACCGGGACAGGGCCCAGCAATCAGCCCCAGCATTTT
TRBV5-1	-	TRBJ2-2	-	CASSLVPGTNTGELFF	TGCGCCAGCAGCTTGGTGCCAGGCACGAACACCGGGGAGCTGTTTTTT
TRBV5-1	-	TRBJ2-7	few	CASSLVGRAMSYF	TGCGCCAGCAGCTTGGTAGGCAGGGCGATGTCCTACTTC
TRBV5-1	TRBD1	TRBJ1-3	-	CASSLGQGTGNTIYF	TGCGCCAGCAGCTTGGGACAGGGGACTGGAAACACCATATATTTT
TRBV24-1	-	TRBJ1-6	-	CATSDFLQGKFYSPLHF	TGTGCCACCAGTGATTTTTTGCAGGGCAAGTTCTATTCACCCCTCCACTTT
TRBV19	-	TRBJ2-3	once	CASTISSRGTDTQYF	TGTGCCAGTACAATATCTTCTCGGGGCACAGATACGCAGTATTTT
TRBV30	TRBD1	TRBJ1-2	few	CAWSGTGKANYGYTF	TGTGCCTGGTCAGGGACAGGTAAAGCTAACTATGGCTACACCTTC
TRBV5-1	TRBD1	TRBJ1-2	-	CASSLAPGTAATRGYGYTF	TGCGCCAGCAGCCTCGCACCCGGGACAGCAGCGACGCGGGGCTATGGCTACACCTTC
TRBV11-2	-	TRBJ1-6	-	CASSLDRGSPLHF	TGTGCCAGCAGCTTAGATAGGGGATCACCCCTCCACTTT
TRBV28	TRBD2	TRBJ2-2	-	CASSLLGLAGVSYTGELFF	TGTGCCAGCAGTTTACTGGGACTAGCGGGAGTATCATACACCGGGGAGCTGTTTTTT
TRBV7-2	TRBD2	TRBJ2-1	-	CASSHGPLAGGYNEQFF	TGTGCCAGCAGCCACGGACCCTTAGCGGGGGGTTACAATGAGCAGTTCTTC
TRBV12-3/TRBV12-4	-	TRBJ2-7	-	CASRISGEQYF	TGTGCCAGCAGGATATCGGGCGAGCAGTACTTC
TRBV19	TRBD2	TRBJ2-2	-	CASRGLIQQDSNTGELFF	TGTGCCAGTCGGGGACTAATCCAGCAAGACTCGAACACCGGGGAGCTGTTTTTT
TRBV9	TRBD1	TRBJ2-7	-	CASSVAGTDLSYEQYF	TGTGCCAGCAGCGTAGCTGGGACAGACCTCTCCTACGAGCAGTACTTC
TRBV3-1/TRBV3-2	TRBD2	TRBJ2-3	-	CASSQTLAGGLHTQYF	TGTGCCAGCAGCCAAACACTAGCGGGGGGGCTGCATACGCAGTATTTT
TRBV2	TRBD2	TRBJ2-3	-	CASSEASGTNTDTQYF	TGTGCCAGCAGTGAAGCTAGTGGGACTAACACAGATACGCAGTATTTT
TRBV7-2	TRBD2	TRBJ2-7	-	CASSAISGGPYEQYF	TGTGCCAGCAGCGCCATCTCGGGGGGTCCCTACGAGCAGTACTTC
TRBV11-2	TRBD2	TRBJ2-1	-	CASSLDLAAGEQFF	TGTGCCAGCAGCTTAGATCTAGCGGCCGGTGAGCAGTTCTTC
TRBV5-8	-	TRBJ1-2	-	CASSLGPGNIYGYTF	TGTGCCAGCAGCTTGGGGCCAGGAAATATCTATGGCTACACCTTC
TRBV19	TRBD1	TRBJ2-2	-	CASSNRQGAIGELFF	TGTGCCAGTAGTAATCGACAGGGGGCAATCGGGGAGCTGTTTTTT
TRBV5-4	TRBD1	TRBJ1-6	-	CASSPRTGGPLHF	TGTGCCAGCAGCCCTAGGACAGGGGGCCCTCTCCACTTT
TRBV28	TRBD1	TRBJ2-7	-	CASRGRTGSSYEQYF	TGTGCCAGCAGGGGCAGGACAGGATCCTCCTACGAGCAGTACTTC
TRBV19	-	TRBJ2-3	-	CASTRDFFTDTQYF	TGTGCCAGTACCCGGGACTTTTTCACAGATACGCAGTATTTT
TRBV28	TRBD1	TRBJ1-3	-	CASSPQDRVVNTIYF	TGTGCCAGCAGTCCTCAAGACAGGGTGGTCAACACCATATATTTT
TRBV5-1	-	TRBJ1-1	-	CASSLSGTKNTEAFF	TGCGCCAGCAGCTTGAGCGGAACAAAGAACACTGAAGCTTTCTTT
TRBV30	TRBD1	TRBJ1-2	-	CAWRETGGLSGYTF	TGTGCCTGGAGGGAGACAGGGGGCTTGTCTGGCTACACCTTC
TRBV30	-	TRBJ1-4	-	CACQGIANEKLFF	TGTGCCTGTCAGGGAATCGCTAATGAAAAACTGTTTTTT
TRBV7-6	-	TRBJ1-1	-	CASSQATGSDTEAFF	TGTGCCAGCAGCCAAGCTACAGGGTCGGACACTGAAGCTTTCTTT
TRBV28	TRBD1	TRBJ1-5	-	CASSPLGGRQPQHF	TGTGCCAGCAGTCCATTAGGGGGCAGGCAGCCCCAGCATTTT
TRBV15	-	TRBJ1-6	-	CATSREKGLGSPLHF	TGTGCCACCAGCAGAGAGAAGGGGTTGGGTTCACCCCTCCACTTT
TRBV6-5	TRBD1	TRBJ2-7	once	CASTPGQSYEQYF	TGTGCCAGCACTCCGGGACAGTCGTACGAGCAGTACTTC
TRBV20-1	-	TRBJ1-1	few	CSTGHLYAFF	TGCAGTACGGGACATTTATACGCTTTCTTT
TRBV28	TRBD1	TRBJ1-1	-	CASSQGGKLTEAFF	TGTGCCAGCAGTCAGGGGGGAAAGCTCACTGAAGCTTTCTTT
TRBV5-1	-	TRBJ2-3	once	CASSPGRMRSTDTQYF	TGCGCCAGCAGCCCCGGCCGGATGAGGAGCACAGATACGCAGTATTTT
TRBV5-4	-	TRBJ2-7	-	CASSLAPTESYEQYF	TGTGCCAGCAGCTTAGCGCCGACCGAGAGCTACGAGCAGTACTTC
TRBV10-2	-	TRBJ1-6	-	CASSESRGGSSYNSPLHF	TGCGCCAGCAGTGAGTCGCGGGGGGGGAGTTCCTATAATTCACCCCTCCACTTT
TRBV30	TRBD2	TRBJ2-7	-	CAWGELRGKARYEQYF	TGTGCCTGGGGTGAGCTGCGGGGGAAGGCTCGGTACGAGCAGTACTTC
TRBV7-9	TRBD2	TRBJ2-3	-	CASSFRSSGSTDTQYF	TGTGCCAGCAGCTTCCGATCTAGCGGCAGCACAGATACGCAGTATTTT